This T cell receptor (beta chain) was identified in a study of T-cell memory formation after mild COVID-19. One entry per CDR3 protein, called by TCRdb with MiXCR from the 5' RACE reads. The data show around 110,000 distinct CDR3 sequences, about a sixth seen once. This clonotype was counted only a few times. With V trimmed by 4 bases and J by 5 bases, 8 bases remained unmatched. The CDR3 runs to 15 residues. The source of this sequence is an adult woman who had mild COVID-19 (a few samples of this study predate the infection). Cell type and time point are not known. The chain recombines TRBV12-3 or TRBV12-4 with TRBJ2-7; 10 bases fit TRBD1. Sequenced material: PBMCs or a T cell subset sorted from them (not recorded which). The CDR3 reads CASSSPTGGIDEQYF. CDR3 bases: TGTGCCAGCAGTTCCCCGACAGGGGGCATCGACGAGCAGTACTTC.